Listed here are 19 T cell receptor beta chains from one sample, sequenced in a study of OX40 agonist ivuxolimab in advanced cancers. Method: immunoSEQ multiplex PCR; TCRdb's copy keeps in-frame clones and lacks some. This sample has tens of thousands of clones; around 81% occur once, and the top ten carry 20% to 25%. Sequences were derived from CD4+ or CD8+ T cells sorted from blood, sampled in a trial of the OX40 agonist ivuxolimab. The receptors here all came from an adult with an advanced solid tumor such as melanoma, head and neck, liver or kidney cancer.

This chain links TRBV2 with TRBJ1-5; possible D gene TRBD1, 5 bases. Trimming took off 5 bases at V and 3 bases at J, with 23 bases between the two ends. Germline-derived CDR1 and CDR2 are SNHLY and FYNNEI. This CDR3 region has 18 residues. CDR3 DNA: TGTGCCAGCAGTTTGGGGGACTCTACAGCAGTCCTCAATCAGCCCCAGCATTTT. Translating it yields CASSLGDSTAVLNQPQHF.

The rearrangement joins TRBV13 to TRBJ2-7; D may match TRBD1 or TRBD2 (5 bases each). V shed 5 bases and J shed 3 bases, with 17 bases lying between them. This CDR3 is 15 amino acids long. The germline V gene has CDR1 PRHDT and CDR2 FYEKMQ (reference sequence). DNA of the CDR3: TGTGCCAGCAGCCCCCGAACCGAGGGGCACTACGAGCAGTACTTC. It encodes CASSPRTEGHYEQYF.

The CDR3 nucleotides read TGTGCAGGGGGTCAGCCCCAGCATTTT. It translates to CAGGQPQHF. The gene calls are TRBV28 and TRBJ1-5; D possibly corresponds to TRBD1 (6 bases). The CDR3 loop spans 9 amino acids. Per germline, CDR1 MDHEN and CDR2 SYDVKM.

The rearrangement joins TRBV28 to TRBJ2-5; D gene unclear. Germline lookup yields CDR1 MDHEN and CDR2 SYDVKM. This CDR3 region has 14 residues. V lost 8 bases and J lost 0, with 13 bases in between. The CDR3 is CASLPTAYQETQYF. The CDR3 region has the DNA TGTGCCAGCTTACCTACAGCGTACCAAGAGACCCAGTACTTC.

J is TRBJ2-5 and V is TRBV9, with a possible D match to TRBD2 (7 bases). This CDR3 region has 15 residues. Germline-derived CDR1 and CDR2 are SGDLS and YYNGEE. With 4 bases removed from V and 5 bases from J, the gap between germline ends came to 18 bases. The CDR3 coding sequence is TGTGCCAGCAGCCCGGTTTGGGGGGGCCGGGAGACCCAGTACTTC. This translates into CASSPVWGGRETQYF.

The J gene is TRBJ2-5, the V gene TRBV5-1; 9 bases match TRBD2. This CDR3 is built from 16 residues. The V gene's germline CDR1 is SGHRS and CDR2 YFSETQ. Germline trimming cut 4 bases from V and 2 bases from J; bases unmatched to any gene: 9. The CDR3 nucleotides are TGCGCCAGCAGCCTGACTAGCGGAGTTCGGCAAGAGACCCAGTACTTC. Protein product: CASSLTSGVRQETQYF.

The chain carries TRBV4-1 and TRBJ2-7; possible D gene TRBD1, 6 bases. The CDR3 loop spans 16 amino acids. Germline values: CDR1 MGHRA, CDR2 YSYEKL. Between the trimmed V and J ends, which lost 1 base and 0 bases, there was a span of 13 bases. In DNA, the CDR3 is TGCGCCAGCAGCCAAGTATCGGCAGGGGCCTCCTACGAGCAGTACTTC. Encoded protein: CASSQVSAGASYEQYF.

The J gene is TRBJ1-1, the V gene TRBV7-9, with TRBD1 identical over 8 bases. Germline loops: CDR1 SEHNR, CDR2 FQNEAQ (reference sequence). J gave up 6 bases and V 5 bases, and 8 bases lay outside the gene matches. This CDR3 comprises 14 residues. CDR3 sequence: CASSLTDRGPEAFF. CDR3 bases: TGTGCCAGCAGCCTGACAGACAGGGGACCTGAAGCTTTCTTT.

The chain is built from TRBV5-6 and TRBJ1-5, with D possibly TRBD1 on 5 matching bases. Per the germline V gene, CDR1 is SGHDT and CDR2 is YYEEEE. The CDR3 is made up of 12 amino acids. With 2 bases removed from V and 11 bases from J, the gap between germline ends came to 11 bases. The CDR3 is CASSLWGMAQHF. CDR3 bases: TGTGCCAGCAGCTTATGGGGGATGGCCCAGCATTTT.

The chain is built from TRBV4-1 and TRBJ2-7; 7 nucleotides line up with TRBD1. The CDR3 covers 14 residues. The trim removed 2 bases at V and 7 bases at J, leaving 8 bases unmatched. Germline CDR1 reads MGHRA; CDR2 reads YSYEKL. CDR3 coding DNA: TGCGCCAGCAGCCAAACGTCAGGGGGTAGGGAGCAGTACTTC. This sequence encodes CASSQTSGGREQYF.

Only one count was recorded for this clone. The chain has TRBV7-6 and TRBJ2-3; D is possibly TRBD2 (6 bases). V shed 3 bases and J shed 7 bases, with 17 bases lying between them. Germline loops: CDR1 SGHVS, CDR2 FNYEAQ. This CDR3 comprises 15 residues. The CDR3 loop is CASSFLLDGLNTQYF. The CDR3 DNA is TGTGCCAGCAGCTTTCTCCTGGACGGACTAAATACGCAGTATTTT.

This clone was counted many times. The V gene is TRBV6-1, the J gene TRBJ1-1, with no clear D. Germline V gives CDR1 MNHNS, CDR2 SASEGT. The CDR3 covers 13 residues. V dropped 5 bases and J dropped 1 base, with 8 bases sitting between them. CDR3 nucleotide sequence: TGTGCCAGCAGTCTGTGGGGGAACACTGAAGCTTTCTTT. Amino acids: CASSLWGNTEAFF.

A single count supports this clone. The rearrangement links TRBV19 to TRBJ1-4; D gene ambiguous. Trimming took off 3 bases at V and 5 bases at J, with 7 bases between the two ends. The CDR3 length is 13 residues. In germline, CDR1 is LNHDA, CDR2 SQIVND (reference sequence). The CDR3 loop reads CASSMGPNEKLFF. DNA for the CDR3: TGTGCCAGTAGTATGGGCCCAAATGAAAAACTGTTTTTT.

V gene TRBV27 combines with J gene TRBJ2-7; 7 bases agree with TRBD1. This CDR3 has 14 amino acids. V was clipped by 5 bases and J by 3 bases; unmatched bases: 7. Germline assignment: CDR1 MNHEY and CDR2 SMNVEV (reference sequence). For the CDR3, the DNA is TGTGCCAGCAGTCCACAGGGGTTAAACTACGAGCAGTACTTC. It yields the protein CASSPQGLNYEQYF.

V gene TRBV2 combines with J gene TRBJ2-5; 9 positions agree with TRBD1. The CDR3 loop spans 18 amino acids. V lost 2 bases, J lost 5 bases, and 15 bases stayed unmatched. Germline V CDR1 and CDR2: SNHLY, FYNNEI. In DNA form, the CDR3 reads TGTGCCAGCAGTGAAAAATTGGGTTCGACAGGGGGTACGGAGACCCAGTACTTC. Protein sequence: CASSEKLGSTGGTETQYF.

This clone was counted only a few times. This chain joins TRBV12-5 and TRBJ1-1, with D unclear. This CDR3 has 11 residues. V lost 6 bases and J 3 bases, leaving 5 bases between the germline ends. Germline CDR1 is LGHNT and CDR2 is FRNRAP. DNA of the CDR3: TGTGCTAGTGGCCGCGACACTGAAGCTTTCTTT. Translation gives CASGRDTEAFF.

The chain uses TRBV6-5 and TRBJ1-4, with D unresolved. Germline V gives CDR1 MNHEY, CDR2 SVGAGI. With 6 bases removed from V and 5 bases from J, the gap between germline ends came to 13 bases. The CDR3 consists of 14 residues. In DNA, the CDR3 is TGTGCCAGCAGCCCCGAGACGGGGAATGAAAAACTGTTTTTT. This translates into CASSPETGNEKLFF.

This chain joins TRBV6-4 and TRBJ2-3, with D unclear. Trimming removed 0 bases from V and 0 bases from J, with 4 bases in between. The CDR3 has 14 residues. Germline values: CDR1 MRHNA, CDR2 SNTAGT. CDR3 DNA sequence: TGTGCCAGCAGTGACTCGATTAGCACAGATACGCAGTATTTT. Protein product: CASSDSISTDTQYF.

This chain joins TRBV5-1 and TRBJ2-1, with 12 positions matching TRBD1. The CDR3 spans 16 residues. Per the germline V gene, CDR1 is SGHRS and CDR2 is YFSETQ. The V gene end was trimmed by 2 bases and the J gene end by 6 bases; junction bases not matched to a gene: 6. The CDR3 protein is CASSLRGTGGLNEQFF. Here the CDR3 DNA reads TGCGCCAGCAGCTTAAGGGGGACAGGGGGCCTCAATGAGCAGTTCTTC.